Sequencing of this T cell receptor beta chain was carried out in a study of shared clonotypes between healthy human individuals. Trimming removed 4 bases from V and 7 bases from J; junction bases left unmatched: 3. Germline CDR1 and CDR2: MNHEY and SMNVEV (reference sequence). The CDR3 runs 13 residues. Profiled with immunoSEQ multiplex PCR; TCRdb holds only in-frame clones, not every one. The table includes hundreds of thousands of clones, 74% detected once. This chain uses TRBV27 with TRBJ2-1; 8 bases are a match to TRBD2. This TCR was recovered from a woman aged 25 to 39 in good health. The material sequenced was memory CD4+ T cells sorted from blood. The sample's subset: CD45RA-negative fraction. CDR3: CASSSSGGNEQFF. The CDR3 DNA reads TGTGCCAGCAGTTCCTCGGGGGGGAATGAGCAGTTCTTC.